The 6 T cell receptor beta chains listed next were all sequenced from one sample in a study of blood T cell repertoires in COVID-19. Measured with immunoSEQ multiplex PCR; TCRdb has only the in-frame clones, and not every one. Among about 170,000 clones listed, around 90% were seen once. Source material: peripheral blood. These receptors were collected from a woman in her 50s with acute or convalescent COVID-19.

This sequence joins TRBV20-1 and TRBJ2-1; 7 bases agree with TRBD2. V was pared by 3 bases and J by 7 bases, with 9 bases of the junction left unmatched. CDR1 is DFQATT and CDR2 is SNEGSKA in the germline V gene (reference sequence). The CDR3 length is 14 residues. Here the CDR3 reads CSASRSGYLNEQFF. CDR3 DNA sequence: TGCAGTGCTAGTCGTAGCGGGTACCTGAATGAGCAGTTCTTC.

CDR3 protein: CASSQGEGDEQFF. CDR3 nucleotide sequence: TGCGCCAGCAGCCAAGGGGAGGGGGATGAGCAGTTCTTC. The chain joins TRBV4-1 to TRBJ2-1; TRBD2 is a possible D gene (7 bases). The CDR3 length is 13 residues. The germline V and J ends were trimmed by 1 base and 8 bases, with 9 bases remaining between them. Per germline, CDR1 MGHRA and CDR2 YSYEKL.

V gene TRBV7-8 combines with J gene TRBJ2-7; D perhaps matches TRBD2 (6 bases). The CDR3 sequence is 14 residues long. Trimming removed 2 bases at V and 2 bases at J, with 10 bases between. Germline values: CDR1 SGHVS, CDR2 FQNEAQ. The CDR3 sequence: CASSLRLGPYEQYF. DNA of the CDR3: TGTGCCAGCAGCTTAAGACTAGGTCCCTACGAGCAGTACTTC.

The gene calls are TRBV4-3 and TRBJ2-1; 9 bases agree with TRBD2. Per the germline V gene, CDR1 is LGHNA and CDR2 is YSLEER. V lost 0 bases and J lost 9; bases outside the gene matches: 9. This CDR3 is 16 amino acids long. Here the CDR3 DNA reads TGCGCCAGCAGCCAAGATGCGGGCGGGGGGGCCATTGAGCAGTTCTTC. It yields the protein CASSQDAGGGAIEQFF.

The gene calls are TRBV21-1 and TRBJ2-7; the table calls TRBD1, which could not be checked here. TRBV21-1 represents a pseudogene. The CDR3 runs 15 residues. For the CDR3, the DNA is TGTGCCAGCAGCAAACCAGGGTACGCTGACTACGAGCAGTACTTC. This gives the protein CASSKPGYADYEQYF.

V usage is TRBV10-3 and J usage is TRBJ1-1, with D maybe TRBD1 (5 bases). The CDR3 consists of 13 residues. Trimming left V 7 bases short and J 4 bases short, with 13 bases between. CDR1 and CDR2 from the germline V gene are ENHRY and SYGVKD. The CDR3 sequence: CAIKRRGGTEAFF. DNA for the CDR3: TGTGCCATCAAGCGACGGGGGGGCACTGAAGCTTTCTTT.